The 20 T cell receptor beta chains below were found in one sample sequenced in a study of CD8 T cells in ankylosing spondylitis. Via MiXCR, TCRdb re-called the 5' RACE reads, giving one row per CDR3 protein. The sample lists about 220,000 distinct CDR3 sequences, about 10% seen once, with over 20% in the top ten. The sample taken for sequencing was blood, either unsorted or a sorted T cell fraction (not recorded which). The receptor set was obtained from a male donor with ankylosing spondylitis or in good health (not recorded which).

This clonotype has a count of ten or more. The chain employs TRBV5-4 and TRBJ2-2, with 9 bases that match TRBD1. The CDR3 is 15 residues long. With 4 bases clipped from V and 1 base from J, the junction kept 2 bases outside the gene matches. CDR1 SGHNT and CDR2 YYREEE come from the germline V gene (reference sequence). CDR3 nucleotide sequence: TGTGCCAGCAGCCAGGACAGGGGGAACACCGGGGAGCTGTTTTTT. Translated, it gives CASSQDRGNTGELFF.

In this sample, this clonotype turned up many times. This chain uses TRBV29-1 with TRBJ2-7; weak D call: TRBD1 (6 bases). CDR1 and CDR2 (germline): SQVTM, ANQGSEA. The ends were cut back, 6 bases at V and 0 bases at J, with 15 bases in the middle. The CDR3 covers 14 residues. The CDR3 loop is CSVPGHSNSYEQYF. CDR3 nucleotide sequence: TGCAGCGTCCCGGGACATTCTAACTCCTACGAGCAGTACTTC.

In this sample, this clonotype turned up many times. This rearrangement joins TRBV5-1 to TRBJ2-7; D unresolved. Germline V lookup: CDR1 SGHRS, CDR2 YFSETQ. The CDR3 has 11 residues. The ends were cut back, 0 bases at V and 4 bases at J, with 2 bases in the middle. The DNA of the CDR3 is TGCGCCAGCAGCTTGGAGTACGAGCAGTACTTC. Translated: CASSLEYEQYF.

The table lists this clonotype with many counts. The V and J genes are TRBV12-3 or TRBV12-4 and TRBJ1-2; a weak D match, TRBD1 (6 bases). The V end was cut by 3 bases, the J end by 6 bases, with 11 bases between. This CDR3 contains 13 residues. This CDR3 reads CASSFARGNGYTF. DNA of the CDR3: TGTGCCAGCAGTTTTGCCAGGGGTAATGGCTACACCTTC.

This clonotype was recorded many times. The chain recombines TRBV7-8 with TRBJ2-1; D possibly corresponds to TRBD2 (7 bases). CDR3 length: 14 amino acids. The germline V gene has CDR1 SGHVS and CDR2 FQNEAQ. Trimming left V 2 bases short and J 5 bases short, with 10 bases between. As DNA, the CDR3 is TGTGCCAGCAGCTTAACCGGGGGGCACAATGAGCAGTTCTTC. Amino acids: CASSLTGGHNEQFF.

This clonotype has at least ten counts. DNA of the CDR3: TGCGCCAGCAGCTTTGGACAGGGCGTCGCTGAAGCTTTCTTT. Protein: CASSFGQGVAEAFF. The chain is built from TRBV5-1 and TRBJ1-1; 8 nucleotides align to TRBD1. V lost 2 bases, J lost 6 bases, and 6 bases stayed unmatched. The CDR3 consists of 14 residues. Per the germline V gene, CDR1 is SGHRS and CDR2 is YFSETQ.

This clonotype was seen a handful of times. The chain carries TRBV20-1 and TRBJ2-1; TRBD1 or TRBD2 may be the D gene (6 bases each). Per germline, CDR1 DFQATT and CDR2 SNEGSKA (reference sequence). The V end lost 2 bases, the J end lost 4 bases, and 21 bases lay between the germline ends. The CDR3 length is 17 residues. CDR3 in amino acids: CSARTPPEGGKYNEQFF. CDR3 nucleotides: TGCAGTGCTAGAACTCCCCCGGAGGGGGGCAAGTACAATGAGCAGTTCTTC.

This clonotype was counted at least ten times. The chain carries TRBV14 and TRBJ2-2, with 9 bases that match TRBD1. The length of the CDR3 is 16 residues. Germline V lookup: CDR1 SGHDN, CDR2 FVKESK. V was pared by 3 bases and J by 5 bases, with 7 bases of the junction left unmatched. CDR3 nucleotides: TGTGCCAGCAGCCAGGACGCCGGGACAGGGACCGGGGAGCTGTTTTTT. This codes for CASSQDAGTGTGELFF.

This clonotype was observed a few times. This chain uses TRBV20-1 with TRBJ2-7; 9 nucleotides align to TRBD1. The V gene's germline CDR1 is DFQATT and CDR2 SNEGSKA (reference sequence). V lost 6 bases to trimming and J lost 4 bases; unmatched junction nucleotides: 10. The CDR3 contains 14 residues. The CDR3 here is CSALGQGVFYEQYF. CDR3 nucleotide sequence: TGCAGTGCCCTGGGACAGGGCGTTTTTTACGAGCAGTACTTC.

This clonotype was seen repeatedly, ten times or more. This chain connects TRBV5-1 to TRBJ1-2, with TRBD1 matching 7 bases. CDR3 length: 14 amino acids. With 4 bases clipped from V and 7 bases from J, the junction kept 10 bases outside the gene matches. The germline V gene encodes CDR1 SGHRS and CDR2 YFSETQ. CDR3 amino acids: CASSTQTGAGGYTF. The CDR3 coding sequence is TGCGCCAGCAGCACTCAAACAGGGGCGGGTGGCTACACCTTC.

CDR3 nucleotides: TGTGCCAGCAGTTACTCGCCGGGACAGGGGGCTAATCGAGCTTTCTTT. As protein: CASSYSPGQGANRAFF. The gene calls are TRBV6-5 and TRBJ1-1; TRBD1 matches 12 bases. CDR1 and CDR2 from the germline V gene are MNHEY and SVGAGI. The J segment lost 10 bases and the V segment lost 0 bases, leaving 9 bases of the junction unmatched. The CDR3 length is 16 residues.

This clonotype has ten or more counts. This chain links TRBV6-1 with TRBJ1-1, with D possibly being TRBD1 (6 bases). The CDR3 has 14 residues. Deletions cut 0 bases from V and 10 bases from J, with 15 bases between. CDR1 MNHNS and CDR2 SASEGT come from the germline V gene. CDR3 DNA sequence: TGTGCCAGCAGTGAAGCGAGAAATACAGGGAGAGCTTTCTTT. Translating it yields CASSEARNTGRAFF.

The table lists this clonotype with a few counts. This chain joins TRBV7-2 and TRBJ2-7, with TRBD2 matching over 7 bases. CDR3 length: 16 amino acids. Trimming at V came to 3 bases and at J to 2 bases, leaving 10 bases not matched to a gene. Germline-derived CDR1 and CDR2 are SGHTA and FQGNSA. In nucleotides, the CDR3 is TGTGCCAGCAGCTTCGGGACTAATGCTTGGGCCTACGAGCAGTACTTC. Translation gives CASSFGTNAWAYEQYF.

This clonotype showed up many times. This chain links TRBV7-2 with TRBJ2-2, with D uncertain. V lost 3 bases and J lost 1, with 6 bases in between. Germline CDR1 is SGHTA and CDR2 is FQGNSA. The CDR3 extends over 14 amino acids. CDR3 residues: CASSFAQNTGELFF. The CDR3 DNA reads TGTGCCAGCAGCTTTGCCCAGAACACCGGGGAGCTGTTTTTT.

This clonotype showed up many times. The CDR3 is CASSSGQGRNGYTF. The CDR3 DNA reads TGCGCCAGCAGCTCCGGACAGGGAAGGAATGGCTACACCTTC. V is TRBV5-1 and J is TRBJ1-2, with 8 bases fitting TRBD1. V gave up 3 bases and J gave up 6 bases; unmatched junction bases: 7. The length of the CDR3 is 14 residues. Per the germline V gene, CDR1 is SGHRS and CDR2 is YFSETQ.

This clonotype was observed a handful of times. The V call is TRBV12-3 or TRBV12-4, the J call TRBJ2-7, with D hard to call. The CDR3 extends over 14 amino acids. V gave up 8 bases and J gave up 4 bases, with 18 bases separating them. CDR3 amino acids: CASGIHKTNYEQYF. CDR3 in DNA: TGTGCCAGCGGAATACACAAAACCAATTACGAGCAGTACTTC.

This clonotype was observed at least ten times. J is TRBJ2-3 and V is TRBV12-3 or TRBV12-4; the match to TRBD2 covers 9 bases. Trimming took 7 bases from V and 3 from J; bases not matched to a gene: 17. There are 18 residues in the CDR3. The CDR3 DNA is TGTGCCAGCACCATCGGAGGTAGCGGGGGCCTGAGGACAGATACGCAGTATTTT. Translated, it gives CASTIGGSGGLRTDTQYF.

There are many counts of this clonotype. The chain couples TRBV5-1 to TRBJ2-2, with 13 bases fitting TRBD2. This CDR3 has 22 amino acids. Trimming removed 3 bases from V and 0 bases from J; junction bases left unmatched: 17. Germline assignment: CDR1 SGHRS and CDR2 YFSETQ. The CDR3 nucleotides read TGCGCCAGCAGCTGGGTCCCCCTAACTAGCGGGGGGGCCGTTCCGAACACCGGGGAGCTGTTTTTT. This sequence encodes CASSWVPLTSGGAVPNTGELFF.

This clonotype was detected ten times or more. This rearrangement joins TRBV10-3 to TRBJ2-2; possible D gene TRBD1, 6 bases. Germline loops: CDR1 ENHRY, CDR2 SYGVKD. The germline V and J ends were trimmed by 10 bases and 1 base, with 10 bases remaining between them. The CDR3 runs 13 residues. The CDR3 DNA is TGTGCCAGCGCACAGGGGAACACCGGGGAGCTGTTTTTT. This encodes CASAQGNTGELFF.

This clonotype was picked up many times. J is TRBJ2-3 and V is TRBV20-1; D is uncertain. CDR1 and CDR2 from the germline V gene are DFQATT and SNEGSKA (reference sequence). The CDR3 totals 12 residues. The V end lost 7 bases, the J end lost 6 bases, and 14 bases lay between the germline ends. CDR3: CSEADDGDTQYF. The CDR3 region has the DNA TGCAGTGAGGCTGACGACGGGGATACGCAGTATTTT.